These 10 T cell receptor beta chains were sequenced from one sample in a study of beta chain features in type 1 diabetes. For these TCRs, the target antigens are not known. Study-level points and caveats: The study found moderately but significantly shorter TCRB CDR3s in all four CD4+ subsets of Type 1 diabetes patients.

Every bit of the isolated RNA underwent reverse transcription, so sequencing read expressed TCRB transcripts. Sequencing was performed with immunoSEQ multiplex PCR; in TCRdb, only in-frame clones are kept and a portion is missing. The table has 300,000 to 350,000 clones, 9.3% seen once. The sample taken for sequencing was central memory CD4+ T cells from blood. These receptors were collected from a man younger than 45 with type 1 diabetes.

The chain couples TRBV18 to TRBJ1-6; a possible D gene is TRBD1 (6 bases). Looked up from germline, CDR1 is KGHSH and CDR2 is LQKENI. The CDR3 is 13 amino acids. V was shortened by 5 bases and J by 7 bases, with 9 bases between the two germline ends. In nucleotides, the CDR3 is TGTGCCAGCTCAGAGGACAGAAATTCACCCCTCCACTTT. It is translated as CASSEDRNSPLHF.

This clone was seen a few times. The chain is built from TRBV2 and TRBJ2-1, with 12 bases identical to TRBD2. V was pared by 8 bases and J by 8 bases, with 19 bases of the junction left unmatched. CDR3 length: 18 residues. From germline, CDR1 is SNHLY and CDR2 FYNNEI. CDR3 in DNA: TGTGCCAGCCCTGGGGAGTCTAGCGGGGGGGCCGCGTTGCATGAGCAGTTCTTC. Amino acid sequence: CASPGESSGGAALHEQFF.

The chain combines TRBV7-9 with TRBJ2-1; tentatively, D is TRBD2 (5 bases). V lost 1 base and J 8 bases, leaving 9 bases between the germline ends. There are 13 residues in the CDR3. In germline, CDR1 is SEHNR, CDR2 FQNEAQ (reference sequence). The CDR3, as DNA: TGTGCCAGCAGCTTAGGGGAGCTCGATGAGCAGTTCTTC. Amino acid sequence: CASSLGELDEQFF.

The V call is TRBV5-6, the J call TRBJ2-5; D ambiguous. Germline V CDR1 and CDR2: SGHDT, YYEEEE. Trimming removed 3 bases from V and 1 base from J, with 13 bases in between. The CDR3 spans 15 residues. The CDR3 here is CASSSRAVIQETQYF. The CDR3 DNA is TGTGCCAGCAGCTCACGAGCTGTTATCCAAGAGACCCAGTACTTC.

This clone has more than one count but fewer than ten. The chain is built from TRBV7-2 and TRBJ2-7; D perhaps matches TRBD2 (6 bases). V was trimmed by 1 base and J by 1 base, leaving 11 bases between them. This CDR3 region has 15 residues. CDR1 SGHTA and CDR2 FQGNSA come from the germline V gene. This CDR3 reads CASSLGSSGSYEQYF. For the CDR3, the DNA is TGTGCCAGCAGCTTAGGTAGTAGCGGTTCCTACGAGCAGTACTTC.

The chain employs TRBV19 and TRBJ2-5, with D perhaps TRBD1 (8 bases). The CDR3 is made up of 14 amino acids. The germline CDR1 and CDR2 sequences are LNHDA and SQIVND (reference sequence). The V end was cut by 5 bases, the J end by 4 bases, with 14 bases between. The CDR3 protein is CASSQTGEGETQYF. The DNA of the CDR3 is TGTGCCAGTAGTCAGACAGGGGAGGGAGAGACCCAGTACTTC. The variable domain in full, with the rest retrieved from reference TRBV19 and TRBJ2-5, is DGGITQSPKYLFRKEGQNVTLSCEQNLNHDAMYWYRQDPGQGLRLIYYSQIVNDFQKGDIAEGYSVSREKKESFPLTVTSAQKNPTAFYLCASSQTGEGETQYFGPGTRLLVL.

This clone was seen a handful of times. The rearrangement uses TRBV7-8 and TRBJ2-7; D is possibly TRBD2 (6 bases). Trimming cost V 5 bases and J 3 bases, with 14 bases left between them. The CDR3 covers 14 residues. Germline V CDR1 and CDR2: SGHVS, FQNEAQ. CDR3 nucleotide sequence: TGTGCCAGCAGCATAGGGGCGGGATACTACGAGCAGTACTTC. This sequence encodes CASSIGAGYYEQYF.

The chain carries TRBV9 and TRBJ2-1, with D perhaps matching TRBD2 (6 bases). The germline V and J ends were trimmed by 1 base and 6 bases, with 11 bases remaining between them. This CDR3 is built from 14 residues. The germline V gene has CDR1 SGDLS and CDR2 YYNGEE. The CDR3 coding sequence is TGTGCCAGCAGCGTATTGGACTATGGCAATGAGCAGTTCTTC. Translating it yields CASSVLDYGNEQFF.

This clone showed up just a few times. The chain recombines TRBV5-4 with TRBJ2-1; D may correspond to TRBD1 or TRBD2 (5 bases each). The V gene's germline CDR1 is SGHNT and CDR2 YYREEE (reference sequence). V was cut by 4 bases and J by 4 bases, with 15 bases left in between. CDR3 length: 15 amino acids. CDR3 nucleotide sequence: TGTGCCAGCAGCGCCGGGACGGAGCTTTACAATGAGCAGTTCTTC. Its translation is CASSAGTELYNEQFF. The full variable domain, its missing parts supplied by reference TRBV5-4 and TRBJ2-1, is ETGVTQSPTHLIKTRGQQVTLRCSSQSGHNTVSWYQQALGQGPQFIFQYYREEENGRGNFPPRFSGLQFPNYSSELNVNALELDDSALYLCASSAGTELYNEQFFGPGTRLTVL.

This clone has a handful of counts. This sample also contains other DNA sequences that code for the same CDR3. The chain combines TRBV5-1 with TRBJ2-7; D might be TRBD1 (6 bases). Germline lookup yields CDR1 SGHRS and CDR2 YFSETQ. This CDR3 has 13 amino acids. Trimming took off 0 bases at V and 4 bases at J, with 8 bases between the two ends. In DNA, the CDR3 is TGCGCCAGCAGCTTGGAACAGGGATACGAGCAGTACTTC. Translating it yields CASSLEQGYEQYF. The full variable domain, completed using reference TRBV5-1 and TRBJ2-7, is KAGVTQTPRYLIKTRGQQVTLSCSPISGHRSVSWYQQTPGQGLQFLFEYFSETQRNKGNFPGRFSGRQFSNSRSEMNVSTLELGDSALYLCASSLEQGYEQYFGPGTRLTVT.